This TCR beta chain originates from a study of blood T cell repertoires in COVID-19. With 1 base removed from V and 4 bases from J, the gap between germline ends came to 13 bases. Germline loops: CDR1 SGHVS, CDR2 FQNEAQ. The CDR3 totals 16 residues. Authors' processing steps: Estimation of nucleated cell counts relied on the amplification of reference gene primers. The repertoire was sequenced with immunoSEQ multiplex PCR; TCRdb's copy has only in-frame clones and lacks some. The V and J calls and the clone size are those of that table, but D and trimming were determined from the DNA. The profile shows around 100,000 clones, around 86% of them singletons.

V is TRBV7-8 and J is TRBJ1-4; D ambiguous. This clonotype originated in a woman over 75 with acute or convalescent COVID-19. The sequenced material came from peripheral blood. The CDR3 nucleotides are TGTGCCAGCAGCTTAGTAGAGGGCAGAATTAATGAAAAACTGTTTTTT. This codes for CASSLVEGRINEKLFF.